These 11 T cell receptor beta chains were sequenced from one sample in a study of blood T cell repertoires in COVID-19. Only in-frame clones appear in the TCRdb table, and some are missing; sequencing was by immunoSEQ multiplex PCR. This sample has roughly 290,000 clones, with 87% found just once. The material sequenced was PBMCs or T cells enriched from blood (not recorded which). Receptor source: a woman in her thirties or forties who had recovered from COVID-19.

The chain is built from TRBV5-8 and TRBJ2-3; D possibly corresponds to TRBD2 (5 bases). This CDR3 is built from 16 residues. The ends were cut back, 4 bases at V and 0 bases at J, with 15 bases in the middle. The germline V gene encodes CDR1 SGHTS and CDR2 YDEGEE. As DNA, the CDR3 is TGTGCCAGCAGCCTACGGACTCTGGCTAGCACAGATACGCAGTATTTT. Protein sequence: CASSLRTLASTDTQYF.

This clone was detected only once. This chain uses TRBV7-9 with TRBJ2-6, with TRBD1 matching over 11 bases. V was clipped by 1 base and J by 0 bases; unmatched bases: 2. The CDR3 has 18 amino acids. The germline CDR1 and CDR2 sequences are SEHNR and FQNEAQ (reference sequence). The CDR3 DNA reads as TGTGCCAGCAGCTTAGGGACAGGGGGCCCCTCTGGGGCCAACGTCCTGACTTTC. It is translated as CASSLGTGGPSGANVLTF.

Only one count was recorded for this clone. J is TRBJ2-3 and V is TRBV5-1, with D possibly being TRBD1 (6 bases). V gave up 2 bases and J gave up 0 bases, with 10 bases separating them. Per germline, CDR1 SGHRS and CDR2 YFSETQ. This CDR3 comprises 15 residues. CDR3 DNA: TGCGCCAGCAGCTTCAGGGGTCCTAGCACAGATACGCAGTATTTT. Translated: CASSFRGPSTDTQYF.

The chain recombines TRBV4-1 with TRBJ2-7, with D uncertain. Germline V lookup: CDR1 MGHRA, CDR2 YSYEKL. The V end lost 2 bases, the J end lost 3 bases, and 17 bases lay between the germline ends. The CDR3 runs to 16 residues. This chain's CDR3 is CASSQPTRSPFYEQYF. For the CDR3, the DNA is TGCGCCAGCAGCCAACCAACCCGGAGCCCTTTCTACGAGCAGTACTTC.

This clone was seen a handful of times. In DNA form, the CDR3 reads TGTGCCAGCAGCGCAGACAGGGTGGACACTAATGAAAAACTGTTTTTT. It specifies CASSADRVDTNEKLFF. The chain joins TRBV2 to TRBJ1-4; 7 bases map to TRBD1. The germline gives CDR1 SNHLY, CDR2 FYNNEI. With 6 bases clipped from V and 2 bases from J, the junction kept 9 bases outside the gene matches. The CDR3 is 16 residues long.

The CDR3 DNA reads as TGTGCCAGCTCAACGAGCGGGAGGGCCAACACCGGGGAGCTGTTTTTT. This translates into CASSTSGRANTGELFF. The J gene is TRBJ2-2, the V gene TRBV18; 10 nucleotides line up with TRBD2. Germline loops: CDR1 KGHSH, CDR2 LQKENI. V lost 5 bases and J lost 2; bases outside the gene matches: 5. This CDR3 is 16 amino acids long.

This clone has a handful of counts. Other DNA sequences in this specimen translate into the identical CDR3. V usage is TRBV2 and J usage is TRBJ1-5; D call uncertain. In germline, CDR1 is SNHLY, CDR2 FYNNEI. V was cut by 3 bases and J by 2 bases, with 5 bases left in between. The CDR3 covers 13 residues. The CDR3 coding sequence is TGTGCCAGCAGTGAGGAGGGCAATCAGCCCCAGCATTTT. Its translation: CASSEEGNQPQHF.

The gene calls are TRBV30 and TRBJ2-7; TRBD2 matches at 13 bases. CDR1 is GTSNPN and CDR2 is SVGIG in the germline V gene (reference sequence). J lost 5 bases, V lost 3 bases, and 13 bases had no gene match. CDR3 length: 17 residues. CDR3 DNA sequence: TGTGCCTGGAGAGGGACTAGCGGGAATCCATCCCATCACGAGCAGTACTTC. Translated: CAWRGTSGNPSHHEQYF. Full variable domain (missing parts from reference TRBV30 and TRBJ2-7): SQTIHQWPATLVQPVGSPLSLECTVEGTSNPNLYWYRQAAGRGLQLLFYSVGIGQISSEVPQNLSASRPQDRQFILSSKKLLLSDSGFYLCAWRGTSGNPSHHEQYFGPGTRLTVT.

The rearrangement links TRBV3-1 (or the pseudogene TRBV3-2) to TRBJ1-2, with a possible D match to TRBD1 (6 bases). Germline V CDR1 and CDR2: LGHDT, YNNKEL (reference sequence). V was cut by 7 bases and J by 5 bases, with 20 bases left in between. This CDR3 comprises 15 residues. The CDR3 is CASILRRGAGYGYTF. The CDR3 DNA reads as TGTGCCAGCATCCTGAGGCGGGGGGCGGGGTATGGCTACACCTTC.

The genes are TRBV11-2 and TRBJ2-2; D is unresolved. The germline CDR1 and CDR2 sequences are SGHAT and FQNNGV. Trimming removed 3 bases at V and 4 bases at J, with 12 bases between. CDR3 length: 15 amino acids. CDR3 sequence reads: CASSFLSLVTGELFF. The CDR3 bases are TGTGCCAGCAGCTTTCTAAGTCTGGTCACCGGGGAGCTGTTTTTT.

The chain employs TRBV11-3 and TRBJ2-7, with 10 bases matching TRBD2. Germline lookup yields CDR1 SGHNT and CDR2 YENEEA. The CDR3 loop spans 15 amino acids. V shed 0 bases, J shed 4 bases, and the junction held 3 bases outside the gene matches. The CDR3 protein is CASSLEAGGRYEQYF. The CDR3 DNA is TGTGCCAGCAGCTTAGAAGCGGGAGGGCGATACGAGCAGTACTTC.